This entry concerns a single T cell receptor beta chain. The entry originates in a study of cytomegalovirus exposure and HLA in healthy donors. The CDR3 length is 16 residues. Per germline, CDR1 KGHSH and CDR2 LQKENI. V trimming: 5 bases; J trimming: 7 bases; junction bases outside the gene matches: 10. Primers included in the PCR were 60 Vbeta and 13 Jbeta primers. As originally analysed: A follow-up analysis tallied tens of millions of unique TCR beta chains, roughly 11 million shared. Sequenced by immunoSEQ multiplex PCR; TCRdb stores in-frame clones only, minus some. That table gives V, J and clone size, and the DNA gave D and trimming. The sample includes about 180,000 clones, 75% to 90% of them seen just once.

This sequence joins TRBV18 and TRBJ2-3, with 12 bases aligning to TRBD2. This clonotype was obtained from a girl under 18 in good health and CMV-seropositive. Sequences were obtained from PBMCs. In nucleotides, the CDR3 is TGTGCCAGCTCATCCCTAGCGGGAGGGCTATTGAATACGCAGTATTTT. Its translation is CASSSLAGGLLNTQYF.